Below, 8 T cell receptor beta chains from the same sample are listed, as sequenced in a study of blood T cell repertoires in COVID-19. TCRdb keeps only in-frame clones here, not all; method: immunoSEQ multiplex PCR. The table shows 350,000 to 400,000 clones, with more than 70% occurring only once. Sequencing used PBMCs or T cells enriched from blood (not recorded which). The receptors come from a woman between 18 and 30 years old who had recovered from COVID-19.

The CDR3 sequence is CASFFSSGGQPQHF. CDR3 sequence (DNA): TGTGCCAGCTTTTTCTCCTCGGGGGGTCAGCCCCAGCATTTT. The V and J genes are TRBV28 and TRBJ1-5; possible D gene TRBD1, 5 bases. This CDR3 has 14 residues. Trimming left V 8 bases short and J 6 bases short, with 17 bases between. CDR1 is MDHEN, CDR2 SYDVKM, per germline.

The chain carries TRBV5-1 and TRBJ2-7, with unresolved D. Trimming stripped 4 bases from V and 4 bases from J, with 9 bases between. Germline lookup yields CDR1 SGHRS and CDR2 YFSETQ. This CDR3 region has 12 residues. Here the CDR3 reads CASSPESYEQYF. The CDR3 DNA reads TGCGCCAGCAGCCCAGAATCTTACGAGCAGTACTTC.

This clone turned up a few times. The rearrangement joins TRBV30 to TRBJ1-5, with D tentatively TRBD1 (6 bases). Deletions cut 1 base from V and 0 bases from J, with 16 bases between. This CDR3 is 17 amino acids long. Germline V gene lookup returns CDR1 GTSNPN and CDR2 SVGIG (reference sequence). The CDR3 sequence is CAWSASLDSLSNQPQHF. CDR3 DNA sequence: TGTGCCTGGAGTGCCTCCTTGGACAGCCTTAGCAATCAGCCCCAGCATTTT.

The table lists this clone with a few counts. This chain uses TRBV5-8 with TRBJ1-6; 7 nucleotides line up with TRBD1. The V segment lost 1 base and the J segment 7 bases; nucleotides outside the gene matches: 5. This CDR3 spans 15 amino acids. The germline gives CDR1 SGHTS, CDR2 YDEGEE. CDR3 nucleotide sequence: TGTGCCAGCAGCTTGTATTCGGGACAGAATTCACCCCTCCACTTT. Protein product: CASSLYSGQNSPLHF.

The CDR3 nucleotides read TGCGCCAGCAGCCTGGGGACTAGCGGGGGGGCGTATGAGCAGTTCTTC. It yields the protein CASSLGTSGGAYEQFF. V usage is TRBV5-1 and J usage is TRBJ2-1, with 16 bases that match TRBD2. The CDR3 is 16 residues long. V dropped 4 bases and J dropped 8; count of bases not matched to a gene: 6. Per the germline V gene, CDR1 is SGHRS and CDR2 is YFSETQ.

This chain connects TRBV7-2 to TRBJ2-5; 9 positions match TRBD1. The CDR3 has 14 amino acids. V lost 5 bases, J lost 4 bases, and 5 bases stayed unmatched. The germline CDR1 and CDR2 sequences are SGHTA and FQGNSA. The CDR3 region is CASSLTGGAETQYF. CDR3 sequence (DNA): TGTGCCAGCAGCCTGACAGGGGGGGCAGAGACCCAGTACTTC.

This rearrangement joins TRBV3-1 (or the pseudogene TRBV3-2) to TRBJ2-7, with 13 positions matching TRBD2. V was pared by 3 bases and J by 6 bases, with 5 bases of the junction left unmatched. The CDR3 has 15 amino acids. CDR1 and CDR2 from the germline V gene are LGHDT and YNNKEL (reference sequence). The CDR3 sequence is CASSHLRTSGGEQYF. The CDR3, as DNA: TGTGCCAGCAGCCACCTCCGGACTAGCGGGGGCGAGCAGTACTTC.

V is TRBV4-3 and J is TRBJ2-3, with 8 bases lining up with TRBD1. The CDR3 totals 15 residues. Germline V CDR1 and CDR2: LGHNA, YSLEER. After removal of 4 bases from V and 5 bases from J, the junction contained 8 bases not matched to a gene. The CDR3 DNA is TGCGCCAGCAGCCTCGAGGACAGGGAAAGAGATACGCAGTATTTT. It is translated as CASSLEDRERDTQYF.